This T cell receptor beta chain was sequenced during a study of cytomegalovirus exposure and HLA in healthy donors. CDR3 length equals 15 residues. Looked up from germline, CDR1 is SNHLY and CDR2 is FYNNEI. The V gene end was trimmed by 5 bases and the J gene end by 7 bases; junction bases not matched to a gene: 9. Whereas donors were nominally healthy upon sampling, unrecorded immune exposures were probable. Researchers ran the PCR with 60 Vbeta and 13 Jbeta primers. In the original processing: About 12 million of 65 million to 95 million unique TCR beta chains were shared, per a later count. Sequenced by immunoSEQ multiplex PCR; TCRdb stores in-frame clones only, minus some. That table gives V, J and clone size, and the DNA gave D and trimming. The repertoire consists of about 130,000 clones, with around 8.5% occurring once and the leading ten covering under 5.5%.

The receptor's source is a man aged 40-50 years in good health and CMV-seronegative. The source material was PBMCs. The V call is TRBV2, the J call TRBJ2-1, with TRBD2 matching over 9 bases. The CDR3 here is CASSRLAGALNEQFF. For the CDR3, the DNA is TGTGCCAGCAGTCGTTTAGCGGGGGCCCTGAATGAGCAGTTCTTC.